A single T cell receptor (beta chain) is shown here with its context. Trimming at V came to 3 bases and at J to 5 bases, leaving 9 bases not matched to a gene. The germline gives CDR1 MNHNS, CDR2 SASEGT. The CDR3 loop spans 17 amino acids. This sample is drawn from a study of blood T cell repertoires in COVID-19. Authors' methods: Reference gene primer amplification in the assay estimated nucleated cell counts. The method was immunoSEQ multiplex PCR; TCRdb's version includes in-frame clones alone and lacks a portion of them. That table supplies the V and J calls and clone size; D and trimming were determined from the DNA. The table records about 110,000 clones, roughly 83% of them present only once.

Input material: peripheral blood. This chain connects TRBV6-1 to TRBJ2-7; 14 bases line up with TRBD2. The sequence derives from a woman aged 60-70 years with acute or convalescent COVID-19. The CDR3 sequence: CASSEPLTSGGGNEQYF. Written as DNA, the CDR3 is TGTGCCAGCAGTGAGCCCCTGACTAGCGGGGGGGGCAACGAGCAGTACTTC.